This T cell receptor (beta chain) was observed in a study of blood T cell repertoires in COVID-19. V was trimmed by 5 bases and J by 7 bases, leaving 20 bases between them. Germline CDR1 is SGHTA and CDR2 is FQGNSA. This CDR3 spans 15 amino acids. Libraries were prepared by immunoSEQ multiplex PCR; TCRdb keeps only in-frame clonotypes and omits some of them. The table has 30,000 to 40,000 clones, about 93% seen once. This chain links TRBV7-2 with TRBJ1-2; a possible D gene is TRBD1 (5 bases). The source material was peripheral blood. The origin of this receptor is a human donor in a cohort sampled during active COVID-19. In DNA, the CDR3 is TGTGCCAGCAGCACAGGACCTACAGCCGTGGGTGGCTACACCTTC. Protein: CASSTGPTAVGGYTF.